Sequencing of this T cell receptor (beta chain) was carried out in a study of blood T cell repertoires in COVID-19. Clones were sequenced by immunoSEQ multiplex PCR, and TCRdb holds only the in-frame ones, with some missing. This table has some 300,000 clones, about 89% appearing once. In terms of age and location, participants ranged from roughly 18 to 95 years and lived in roughly 22 US areas. Assignments of participants to cohorts depended upon their own reported clinical history. Two negative PCRs, clearance, or symptom resolution were required of recovered Cohort 3 donors. The V end was cut by 9 bases, the J end by 8 bases, with 22 bases between. From germline, CDR1 is MNHEY and CDR2 SMNVEV (reference sequence). The CDR3 runs to 15 residues.

This sequence joins TRBV27 and TRBJ2-2; possible D gene TRBD2, 5 bases. The sequenced material came from PBMCs or T cells enriched from blood (not recorded which). The source is a woman in her thirties or forties who had recovered from COVID-19. DNA for the CDR3: TGTGCCAGTTCCATTCAGGCCGCGAGGGCTGGGGAGCTGTTTTTT. Its translation is CASSIQAARAGELFF.